The T cell receptor (beta chain) described here comes from a study of T-cell reconstitution after alpha-beta-depleted transplantation in children (dated by TCRdb to the mid-2010s). At the level of the whole study: Using TCR repertoire profiling, the study quantitatively followed how T-cell immune reconstitution unfolded in children after TCRalphabeta/CD19-depleted allogeneic hematopoietic cell transplantation. Study-level results and caveats: Over subsequent months, a decline in hyperexpanded clone frequencies was noted, and after one year, T-cell counts and TCRbeta diversity were mostly ascribed to newly produced T cells. The high TCRbeta diversity at day 60 in some patients was ascribed to recipient T cells and intrathymic progenitors that had survived conditioning. About two months after transplant, the apparently early recovery of alphabetaT-cell counts reportedly depended on just several hundred clones that had expanded rapidly and came from non-depleted graft cells.

The treatment or condition tag for this specimen amounts to: allogeneic hematopoietic cell transplantation with graft depleted of TCRalphabeta T cells and CD19 B cells. TCRalphabeta/CD19-depleted allogeneic hematopoietic cell grafts were given to the transplant recipients, all of whom were children. The protocol used for the library was PCR. For sequencing, an Illumina HiSeq 2500 was employed. TCR libraries were prepared with molecular barcoding, using unique molecular identifiers to normalize TCRbeta repertoire quantification. TCRdb reprocessed the public reads (quality trimming at Q25 with fastp, clone calling with MiXCR) and kept in-frame beta chains. Here each entry gathers all rows of one CDR3 protein and keeps the most common genes and DNA. This sample gives about 200,000 distinct CDR3 sequences in total; 5% to 7.5% of them show up just once. The top ten clonotypes cover just over 4.5% of the sample.

This clonotype was seen at least ten times. It lacks a known antigen. No much larger clonotype is one base removed from it; base qualities were not supplied. Including the terminal cysteine and phenylalanine, the CDR3 comprises 13 residues. Only the CDR3 DNA stays, 39 bases, in frame from base 1. V and J are trimmed by 5 bases and 10 bases, and the gene matches miss 11 bases of the junction. This clonotype was sampled from a girl under two years old with combined immunodeficiency, due to receive a stem cell transplant. This specimen consisted of PBMCs, obtained before TCRalphabeta/CD19-depleted stem cell transplant. The chain couples TRBV12-3 or TRBV12-4 to TRBJ2-7; 7 central bases correspond to TRBD2. The nucleotide sequence reads as follows: TGTGCCAGCAGTCTGATCCTGGGAGGGGACCAGTACTTC. It encodes CASSLILGGDQYF.